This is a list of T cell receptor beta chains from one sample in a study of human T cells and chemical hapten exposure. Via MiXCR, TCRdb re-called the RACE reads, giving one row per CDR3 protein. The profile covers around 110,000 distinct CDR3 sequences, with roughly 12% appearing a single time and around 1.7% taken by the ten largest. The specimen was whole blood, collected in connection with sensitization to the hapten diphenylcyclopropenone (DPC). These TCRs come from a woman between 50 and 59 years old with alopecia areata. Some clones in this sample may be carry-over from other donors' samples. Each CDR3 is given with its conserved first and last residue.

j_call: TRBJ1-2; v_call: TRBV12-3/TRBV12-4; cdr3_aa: CASSSGTLYTF
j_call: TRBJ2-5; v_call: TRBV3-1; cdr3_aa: CASSPHSGFQETQYF
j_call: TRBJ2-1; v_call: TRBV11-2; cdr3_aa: CASIRSLAGNEQFF
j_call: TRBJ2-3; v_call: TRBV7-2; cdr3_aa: CASSLETAGQKQYF
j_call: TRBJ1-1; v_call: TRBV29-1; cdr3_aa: CSVGGVSATEAFF
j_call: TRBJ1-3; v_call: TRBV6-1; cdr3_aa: CASSEVGADGNTIYF
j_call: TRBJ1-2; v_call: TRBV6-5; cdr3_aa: CASSYSRRGRDYGYTF
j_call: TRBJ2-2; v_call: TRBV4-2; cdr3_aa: CASRGPNTGELFF
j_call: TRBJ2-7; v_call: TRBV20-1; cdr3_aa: CSASGLAGAYEQYF
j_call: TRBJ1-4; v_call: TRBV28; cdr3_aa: CASHRDRVEDKLFF
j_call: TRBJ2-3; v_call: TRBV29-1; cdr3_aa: CSASQGLDTQYF
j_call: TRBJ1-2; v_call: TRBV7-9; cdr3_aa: CASSLDPRVYGYTF
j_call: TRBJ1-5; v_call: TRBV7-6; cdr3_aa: CASSRQAHSNQPQHF
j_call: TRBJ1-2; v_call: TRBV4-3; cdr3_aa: CASSQATTANYGYTF
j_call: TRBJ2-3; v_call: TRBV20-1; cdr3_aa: CSAKLAGGNTDTQYF
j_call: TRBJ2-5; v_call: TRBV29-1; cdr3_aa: CSVRLQGARETQYF